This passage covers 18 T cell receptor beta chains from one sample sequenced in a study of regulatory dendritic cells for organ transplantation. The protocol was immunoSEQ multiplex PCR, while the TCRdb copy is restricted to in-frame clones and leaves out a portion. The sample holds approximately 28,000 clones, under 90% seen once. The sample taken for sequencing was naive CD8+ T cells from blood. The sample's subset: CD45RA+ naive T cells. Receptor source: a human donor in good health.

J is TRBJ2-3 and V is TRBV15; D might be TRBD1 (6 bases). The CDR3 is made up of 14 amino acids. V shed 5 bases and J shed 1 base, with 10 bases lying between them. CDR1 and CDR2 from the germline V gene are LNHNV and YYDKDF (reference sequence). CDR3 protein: CATSGRGGTDTQYF. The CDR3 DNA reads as TGTGCCACCAGCGGCAGGGGCGGCACAGATACGCAGTATTTT.

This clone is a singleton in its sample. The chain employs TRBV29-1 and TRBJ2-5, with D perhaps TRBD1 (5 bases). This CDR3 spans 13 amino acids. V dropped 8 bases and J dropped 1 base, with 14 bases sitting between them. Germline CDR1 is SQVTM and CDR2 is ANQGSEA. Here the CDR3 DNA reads TGCAGCATTCCCTGGGGCCGCCAAGAGACCCAGTACTTC. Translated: CSIPWGRQETQYF.

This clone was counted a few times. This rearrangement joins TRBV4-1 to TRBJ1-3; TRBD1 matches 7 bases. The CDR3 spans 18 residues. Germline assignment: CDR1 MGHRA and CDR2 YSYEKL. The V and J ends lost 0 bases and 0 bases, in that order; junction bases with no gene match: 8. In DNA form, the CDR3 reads TGCGCCAGCAGCCAAGACAGGGGGGCTATGGACTCTGGAAACACCATATATTTT. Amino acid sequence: CASSQDRGAMDSGNTIYF.

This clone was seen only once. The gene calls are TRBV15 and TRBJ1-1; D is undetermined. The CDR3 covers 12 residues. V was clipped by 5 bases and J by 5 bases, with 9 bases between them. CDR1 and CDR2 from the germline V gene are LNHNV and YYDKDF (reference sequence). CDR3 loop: CATSQDTTEAFF. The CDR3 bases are TGTGCCACCAGCCAAGACACGACTGAAGCTTTCTTT. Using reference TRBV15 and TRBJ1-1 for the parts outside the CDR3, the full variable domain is DAMVIQNPRYQVTQFGKPVTLSCSQTLNHNVMYWYQQKSSQAPKLLFHYYDKDFNNEADTPDNFQSRRPNTSFCFLDIRSPGLGDTAMYLCATSQDTTEAFFGQGTRLTVV.

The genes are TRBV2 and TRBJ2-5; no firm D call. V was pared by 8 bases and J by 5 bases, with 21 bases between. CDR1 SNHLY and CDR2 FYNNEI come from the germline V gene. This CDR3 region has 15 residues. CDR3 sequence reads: CASQNTGANRETQYF. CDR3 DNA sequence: TGTGCCAGCCAAAATACCGGAGCGAACCGGGAGACCCAGTACTTC.

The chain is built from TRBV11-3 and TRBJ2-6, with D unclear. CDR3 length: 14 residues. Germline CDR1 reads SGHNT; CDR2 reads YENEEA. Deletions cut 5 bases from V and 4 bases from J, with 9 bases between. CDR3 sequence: CASSPLGGANVLTF. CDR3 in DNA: TGTGCCAGCAGCCCGCTAGGCGGGGCCAACGTCCTGACTTTC.

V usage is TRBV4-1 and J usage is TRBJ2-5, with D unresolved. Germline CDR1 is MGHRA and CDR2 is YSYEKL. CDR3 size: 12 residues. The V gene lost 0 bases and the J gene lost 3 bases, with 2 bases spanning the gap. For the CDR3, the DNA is TGCGCCAGCAGCCAAGACAAAGAGACCCAGTACTTC. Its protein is CASSQDKETQYF.

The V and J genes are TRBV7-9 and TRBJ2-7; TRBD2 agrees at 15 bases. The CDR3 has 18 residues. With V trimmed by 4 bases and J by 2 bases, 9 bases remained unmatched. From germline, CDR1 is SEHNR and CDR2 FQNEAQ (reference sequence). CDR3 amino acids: CASSSTGTSGGTTYEQYF. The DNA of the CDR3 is TGTGCCAGCAGCTCCACCGGGACTAGCGGGGGGACGACCTACGAGCAGTACTTC.

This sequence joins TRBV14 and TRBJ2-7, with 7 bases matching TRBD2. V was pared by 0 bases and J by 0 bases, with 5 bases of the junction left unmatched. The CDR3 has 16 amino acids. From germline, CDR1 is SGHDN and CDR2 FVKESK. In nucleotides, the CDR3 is TGTGCCAGCAGCCAAGATAGAGCGGGGCTCTCCTACGAGCAGTACTTC. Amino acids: CASSQDRAGLSYEQYF.

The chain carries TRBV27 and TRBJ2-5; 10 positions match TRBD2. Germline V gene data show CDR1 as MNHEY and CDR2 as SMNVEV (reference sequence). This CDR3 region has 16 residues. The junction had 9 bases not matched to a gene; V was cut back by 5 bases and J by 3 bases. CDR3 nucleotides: TGTGCCAGCAGTATACTTAGCGGGGGGCCCGAAGAGACCCAGTACTTC. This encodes CASSILSGGPEETQYF.

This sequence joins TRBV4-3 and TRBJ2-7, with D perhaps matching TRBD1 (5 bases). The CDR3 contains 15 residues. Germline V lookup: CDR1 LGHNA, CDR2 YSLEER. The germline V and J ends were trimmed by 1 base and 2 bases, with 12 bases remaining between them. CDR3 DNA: TGCGCCAGCAGCCAAGCGCAGGGTTACCCCTACGAGCAGTACTTC. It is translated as CASSQAQGYPYEQYF.

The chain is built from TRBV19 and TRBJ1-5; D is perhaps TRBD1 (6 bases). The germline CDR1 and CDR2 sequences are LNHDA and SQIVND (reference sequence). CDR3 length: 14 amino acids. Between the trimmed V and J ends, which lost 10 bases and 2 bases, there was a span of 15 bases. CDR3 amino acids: CATRDNAGNQPQHF. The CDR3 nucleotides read TGTGCCACCCGGGACAATGCGGGCAATCAGCCCCAGCATTTT.

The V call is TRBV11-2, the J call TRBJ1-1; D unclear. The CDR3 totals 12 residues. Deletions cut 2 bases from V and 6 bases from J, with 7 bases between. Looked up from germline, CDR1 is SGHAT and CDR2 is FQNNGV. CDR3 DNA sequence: TGTGCCAGCAGCTTATCAGTGGCTGAAGCTTTCTTT. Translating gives CASSLSVAEAFF.

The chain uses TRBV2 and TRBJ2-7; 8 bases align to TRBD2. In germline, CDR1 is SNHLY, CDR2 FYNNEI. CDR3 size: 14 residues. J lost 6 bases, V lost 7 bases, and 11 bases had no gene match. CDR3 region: CASITPGAGGEQYF. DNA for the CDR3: TGTGCCAGCATCACCCCCGGGGCGGGGGGCGAGCAGTACTTC. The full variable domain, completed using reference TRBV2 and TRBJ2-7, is EPEVTQTPSHQVTQMGQEVILRCVPISNHLYFYWYRQILGQKVEFLVSFYNNEISEKSEIFDDQFSVERPDGSNFTLKIRSTKLEDSAMYFCASITPGAGGEQYFGPGTRLTVT.

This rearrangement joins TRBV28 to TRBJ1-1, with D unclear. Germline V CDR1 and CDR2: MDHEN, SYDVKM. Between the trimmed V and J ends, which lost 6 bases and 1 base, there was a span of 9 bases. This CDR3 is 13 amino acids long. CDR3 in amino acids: CASSAGANTEAFF. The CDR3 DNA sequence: TGTGCCAGCAGCGCAGGTGCGAACACTGAAGCTTTCTTT. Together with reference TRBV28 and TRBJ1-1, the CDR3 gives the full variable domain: DVKVTQSSRYLVKRTGEKVFLECVQDMDHENMFWYRQDPGLGLRLIYFSYDVKMKEKGDIPEGYSVSREKKERFSLILESASTNQTSMYLCASSAGANTEAFFGQGTRLTVV.

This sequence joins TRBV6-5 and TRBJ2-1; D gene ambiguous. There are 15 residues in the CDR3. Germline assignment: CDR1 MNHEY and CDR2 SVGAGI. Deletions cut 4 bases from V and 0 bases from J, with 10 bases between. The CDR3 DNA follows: TGTGCCAGCAGTTTCGAGAGGCTCTCCTACAATGAGCAGTTCTTC. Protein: CASSFERLSYNEQFF.

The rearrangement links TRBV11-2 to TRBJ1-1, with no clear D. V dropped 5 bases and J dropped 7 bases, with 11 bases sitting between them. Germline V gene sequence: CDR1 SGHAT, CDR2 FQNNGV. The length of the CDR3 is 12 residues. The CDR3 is CASSVIKSEAFF. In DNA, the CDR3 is TGTGCCAGCAGCGTAATTAAGAGTGAAGCTTTCTTT.

The CDR3 here is CASSSRQPGELFF. In DNA, the CDR3 is TGTGCCAGCAGCTCGAGACAACCCGGGGAGCTGTTTTTT. The rearrangement joins TRBV7-9 to TRBJ2-2; the D is unclear. There are 13 residues in the CDR3. Between the trimmed V and J ends, which lost 4 bases and 6 bases, there was a span of 9 bases. Germline V gene data show CDR1 as SEHNR and CDR2 as FQNEAQ (reference sequence).